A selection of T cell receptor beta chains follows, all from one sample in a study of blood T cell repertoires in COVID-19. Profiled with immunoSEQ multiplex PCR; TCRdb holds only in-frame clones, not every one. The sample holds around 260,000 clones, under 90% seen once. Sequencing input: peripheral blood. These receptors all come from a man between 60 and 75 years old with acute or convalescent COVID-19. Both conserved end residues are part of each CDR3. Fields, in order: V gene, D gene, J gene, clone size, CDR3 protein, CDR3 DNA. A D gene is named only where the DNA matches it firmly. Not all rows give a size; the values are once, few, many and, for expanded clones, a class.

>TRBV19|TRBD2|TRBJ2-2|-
CASTGTSGVLGTGELFF
TGTGCCAGTACTGGGACTAGCGGGGTCCTGGGCACCGGGGAGCTGTTTTTT
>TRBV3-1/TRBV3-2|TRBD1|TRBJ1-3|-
CASSQTGPIRNTIYF
TGTGCCAGCAGCCAGACAGGGCCTATTAGAAACACCATATATTTT
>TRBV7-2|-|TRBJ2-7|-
CASSPPGQAYEQYF
TGTGCCAGCAGCCCGCCCGGACAAGCCTACGAGCAGTACTTC
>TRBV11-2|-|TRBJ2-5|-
CASSVGSPQETQYF
TGTGCCAGCAGCGTTGGGAGTCCCCAGGAGACCCAGTACTTC
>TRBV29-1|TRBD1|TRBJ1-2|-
CSVGQGQLGYTF
TGCAGCGTTGGCCAGGGACAGCTTGGCTACACCTTC
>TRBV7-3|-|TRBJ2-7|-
CASSSKDRLRDYEQYF
TGTGCCAGCAGCTCAAAAGACAGGCTAAGGGACTACGAGCAGTACTTC
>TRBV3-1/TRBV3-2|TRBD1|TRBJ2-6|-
CASSPQGAGANVLTF
TGTGCCAGCAGCCCCCAGGGGGCTGGGGCCAACGTCCTGACTTTC
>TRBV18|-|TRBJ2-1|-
CASSPQLATDNEQFF
TGTGCCAGCTCACCCCAACTAGCCACCGACAATGAGCAGTTCTTC
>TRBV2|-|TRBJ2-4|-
CASLQTIFGNIQYF
TGTGCCAGCCTACAGACCATTTTTGGAAACATTCAGTACTTC
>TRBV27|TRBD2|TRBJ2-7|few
CASSLTSTYEQYF
TGTGCCAGCAGTTTGACTAGCACCTACGAGCAGTACTTC
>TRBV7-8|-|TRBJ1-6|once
CASSFGLNYNSPLHF
TGTGCCAGCAGCTTCGGACTGAACTATAATTCACCCCTCCACTTT
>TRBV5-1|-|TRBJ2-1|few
CASREITTGNNEQFF
TGCGCCAGCCGGGAGATCACAACCGGAAACAATGAGCAGTTCTTC
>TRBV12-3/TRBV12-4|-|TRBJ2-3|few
CASSSRADTQYF
TGTGCCAGCAGTTCCCGAGCGGATACGCAGTATTTT
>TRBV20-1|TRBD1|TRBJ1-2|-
CSASSGTGGWGYTF
TGCAGTGCTAGTAGTGGGACAGGGGGATGGGGCTACACCTTC
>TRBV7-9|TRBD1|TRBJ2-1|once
CASSSPDRGLNEQFF
TGTGCCAGCAGCTCCCCGGACAGGGGGCTCAATGAGCAGTTCTTC
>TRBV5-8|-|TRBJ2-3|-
CASSLWASTDTQYF
TGTGCCAGCAGCTTATGGGCCTCCACAGATACGCAGTATTTT
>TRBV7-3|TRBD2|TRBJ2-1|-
CASSPSGSYNEQFF
TGTGCCAGCAGCCCTAGCGGTTCCTACAATGAGCAGTTCTTC
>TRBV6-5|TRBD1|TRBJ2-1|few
CASSYRTGTYNEQFF
TGTGCCAGCAGTTACCGGACAGGGACCTACAATGAGCAGTTCTTC
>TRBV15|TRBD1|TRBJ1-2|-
CATSRAGQAYYGYTF
TGTGCCACCAGCAGAGCCGGACAGGCCTACTATGGCTACACCTTC
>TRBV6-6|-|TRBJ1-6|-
CASSYLQGDSPLHF
TGTGCCAGCAGTTACTTGCAGGGTGATTCACCCCTCCACTTT
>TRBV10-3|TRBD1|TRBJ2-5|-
CAISLFGTGEETQYF
TGTGCCATCAGCCTCTTCGGGACAGGGGAAGAGACCCAGTACTTC
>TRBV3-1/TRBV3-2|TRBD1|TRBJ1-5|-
CASSQGRGQGLRQPQHF
TGTGCCAGCAGCCAAGGAAGGGGACAGGGCTTAAGACAGCCCCAGCATTTT
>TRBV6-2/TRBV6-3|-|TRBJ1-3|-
CASSPDSLSGNTIYF
TGTGCCAGCAGTCCAGACAGCCTCTCTGGAAACACCATATATTTT
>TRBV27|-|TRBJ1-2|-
CASSLMAGRANYGYTF
TGTGCCAGCAGTTTGATGGCAGGGAGGGCCAACTATGGCTACACCTTC
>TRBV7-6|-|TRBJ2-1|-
CASRADNEQFF
TGTGCCAGTCGAGCCGACAATGAGCAGTTCTTC
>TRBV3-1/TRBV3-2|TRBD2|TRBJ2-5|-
CASSQMGLAARRSQETQYF
TGTGCCAGCAGCCAGATGGGACTAGCGGCCCGAAGATCCCAAGAGACCCAGTACTTC
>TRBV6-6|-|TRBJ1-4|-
CASRRRTEPAEKLFF
TGTGCCAGCAGAAGACGGACAGAACCGGCGGAAAAACTGTTTTTT
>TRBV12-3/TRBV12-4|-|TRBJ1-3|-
CASGEGAGNTIYF
TGTGCCAGCGGAGAGGGGGCTGGAAACACCATATATTTT
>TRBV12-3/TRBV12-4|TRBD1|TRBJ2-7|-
CASTGQGYYEQYF
TGTGCCAGCACGGGACAGGGCTACTACGAGCAGTACTTC
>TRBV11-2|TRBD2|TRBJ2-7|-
CASSLALGREVEQYF
TGTGCCAGCAGCTTAGCCTTGGGGCGGGAGGTAGAGCAGTACTTC
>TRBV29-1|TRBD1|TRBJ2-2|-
CSVARGYTGELFF
TGCAGCGTTGCCAGGGGGTACACCGGGGAGCTGTTTTTT
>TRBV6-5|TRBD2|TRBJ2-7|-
CASRGGGAPYEQYF
TGTGCCAGCAGGGGCGGGGGTGCCCCCTACGAGCAGTACTTC
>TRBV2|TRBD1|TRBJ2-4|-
CASSYGTGRRSGKNIQYF
TGTGCCAGCAGTTATGGGACAGGAAGGAGAAGTGGCAAAAACATTCAGTACTTC
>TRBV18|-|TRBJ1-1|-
CASSPAPNTEAFF
TGTGCCAGCTCACCGGCACCGAACACTGAAGCTTTCTTT
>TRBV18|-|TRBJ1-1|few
CASSPQELNTEAFF
TGTGCCAGCTCACCACAGGAGCTGAACACTGAAGCTTTCTTT
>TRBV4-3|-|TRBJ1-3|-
CASSQTAGGNTIYF
TGCGCCAGCAGCCAGACAGCGGGGGGAAACACCATATATTTT
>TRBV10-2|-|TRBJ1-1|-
CASSVNEAEAFF
TGCGCCAGCAGTGTAAACGAGGCTGAAGCTTTCTTT
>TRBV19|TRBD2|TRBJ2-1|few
CASSSLTSGSPYNEQFF
TGTGCCAGTAGTTCATTGACTAGCGGGAGTCCCTACAATGAGCAGTTCTTC
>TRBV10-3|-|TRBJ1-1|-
CAIRGDGRAEATEAFF
TGTGCCATCAGGGGCGATGGGAGGGCTGAGGCCACTGAAGCTTTCTTT
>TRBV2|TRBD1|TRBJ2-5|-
CASRGPGQGIGETQYF
TGTGCCAGCCGGGGGCCGGGACAGGGGATCGGGGAGACCCAGTACTTC
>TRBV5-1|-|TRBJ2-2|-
CASSYQGRVDTGELFF
TGCGCCAGCAGCTACCAGGGTAGGGTGGACACCGGGGAGCTGTTTTTT
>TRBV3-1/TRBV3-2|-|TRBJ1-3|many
CASSQEGGSGNTIYF
TGTGCCAGCAGCCAAGAGGGGGGCTCTGGAAACACCATATATTTT
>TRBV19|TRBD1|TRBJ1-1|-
CASRQGVIPEAFF
TGTGCCAGTCGACAGGGGGTGATCCCCGAAGCTTTCTTT
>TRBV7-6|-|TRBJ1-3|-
CASSPGVDSGNTIYF
TGTGCCAGCAGCCCAGGGGTAGACTCTGGAAACACCATATATTTT
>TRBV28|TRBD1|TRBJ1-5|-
CATTQGAWNQPQHF
TGTGCCACCACTCAGGGGGCATGGAATCAGCCCCAGCATTTT
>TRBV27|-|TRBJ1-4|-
CASRGAGEPSTNEKLFF
TGTGCCAGCCGGGGCGCAGGGGAGCCCTCAACTAATGAAAAACTGTTTTTT
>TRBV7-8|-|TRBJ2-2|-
CASSPLANTGELFF
TGTGCCAGCAGCCCCCTGGCTAACACCGGGGAGCTGTTTTTT
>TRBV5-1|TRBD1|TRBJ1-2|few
CASSLADRAGGYTF
TGCGCCAGCAGCCTGGCCGACAGGGCGGGAGGCTACACCTTC
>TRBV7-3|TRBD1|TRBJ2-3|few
CASSPGQGLDTQYF
TGTGCCAGCAGCCCCGGACAGGGTTTGGATACGCAGTATTTT
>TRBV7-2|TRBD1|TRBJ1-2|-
CASSRSRTGPNYGYTF
TGTGCCAGCAGCCGGAGCCGGACAGGGCCTAACTATGGCTACACCTTC